This record concerns one TCR beta chain sequence. Its antigen is currently not known. No much larger clone exists at a distance of one base, and base qualities are not known. This sample was taken from a study of blood T cell repertoires in COVID-19 (dated by TCRdb to 2019 to 2021). For the study in its entirety: Collaborator samples came from the United States, Italy and Spain and covered acute and convalescent phases of COVID-19. The prospective study material was composed of cDNA or gDNA derived from T cells, B-cell-depleted T cells, or PBMCs. Deeply sampled blood TCRbeta repertoires from subjects exposed to, actively infected with, or recovered from COVID-19 were included in the dataset. The repertoires were released in a freely available public database intended as a resource for research on the immune response to SARS-CoV-2. The samples were drawn from two sources: the first 160 participants of the ongoing ImmuneRACE study, and fewer than 1,500 subjects contributed by 6 global collaborators. A de-identified subject ID, COVID-19 status, age in years and sex were almost always included in the sample metadata. Where available, HLA class I and class II types were taken from metadata supplied by the sample provider and were not determined by assay-based typing.

TCRbeta CDR3 regions were amplified from genomic DNA by means of the immunoSEQ Assay, a bias-controlled multiplex PCR. In the authors' own workflow: The number of nucleated cells in each sample was estimated by amplification of reference gene primers within the assay. To quantify the absolute abundance of each unique TCRbeta CDR3 rearrangement, sequence reads were collapsed and filtered. Productive Simpson clonality was computed per sample as the square root of Simpson's diversity index over productive rearrangements. TCRdb carries this immuneACCESS record with in-frame sequences only. Its versions omit some clonotypes, under half of them owing to an unresolved V gene in the studies checked, with the rest unexplained. V and J calls and clone size come straight from that table; D and trimming were deduced from the DNA. This sample gives 60,000 to 65,000 clones in total; approximately 82% of them show up just once. The top ten clonotypes cover 5.6% of the sample.

Summary of the overall study and its limitations: The amount of clinical and demographic metadata varied by source and participant and was provided uncurated.

The germline V gene encodes CDR1 SGHTA and CDR2 FQGTGA. The CDR3 runs 13 amino acids, cysteine and phenylalanine included. Only CDR3 DNA is held: 39 bases, read in frame from base 1. Trimming removed 5 bases from V and 6 bases from J, leaving 14 bases between the germline ends. Whole blood was collected in K2EDTA tubes by collaborating institutions according to the institutions' own protocols. For TCRbeta analysis, collaborators shipped samples in one of three forms: frozen whole blood, isolated PBMCs, or DNA extracted from either of those sample types. Sequencing used peripheral blood. The chain is encoded by TRBV7-3 joined to TRBJ2-7, with TRBD1 tentatively as D gene (5 bases match). The sequence came from a woman aged 55-69 years with acute or convalescent COVID-19. The sequenced DNA: TGTGCCAGCAGCCAAACGAACACAGGCGAGCAGTACTTC. Protein translation: CASSQTNTGEQYF.